This T cell receptor beta chain was recovered during a study of T cells after yellow fever vaccination (dated by TCRdb to the late 2010s). With regard to the full study: The SMART-Seq v4 Ultra Low Input RNA kit was used to prepare libraries from fractions with low cell numbers. Blood was drawn at multiple timepoints before and after primary and secondary immunization, with bulk PBMC replicates and cell subsets isolated. To follow T-cell clones before and after both primary and booster YFV17D yellow fever vaccination, bulk TCR alpha and beta repertoires underwent longitudinal sequencing. Two healthy male donors made up the cohort, one aged 18 to 30 years and the other aged 30 to 40 years. Paper-wide results and their limitations: After the booster, most clones that had expanded after primary vaccination were detected again (nearly 98% of CD4 and around 88% of CD8), suggesting broad maintenance of memory. A small fraction of clonotypes appeared in both the CD4 and CD8 compartments, likely as a result of convergent recombination. FACS-sorted repertoires could contain abundant contaminating clonotypes from the bulk population, so computational filtering was required. The study included only a couple of donors, which limits how far the findings can be generalized. Compared with the primary T-cell response, the secondary T-cell response was weaker but faster, peaking on day 5 rather than day 15.

Explained via the paper, the treatment or condition label denotes: live attenuated yellow fever vaccine strain. At each blood-draw timepoint, two biological replicates of bulk PBMCs were obtained. A standard Ficoll-Paque protocol was used to isolate PBMCs from peripheral blood. RNA was extracted with TriZol from bulk PBMCs, CD4 and CD8 fractions, and dextramer-positive and dextramer-negative fractions. Synthesis of TCR cDNA relied on 5'RACE template switching, a step that introduced a universal primer site along with unique molecular identifiers. cDNA synthesis was primed from both the TCR alpha and TCR beta constant segments. Libraries were amplified in two PCR steps, with sample barcodes and sequencing adapters added in the second step. Libraries were sequenced on Illumina HiSeq 2500 (2x100 bp) or NovaSeq (2x150 bp). As for how the authors treated the data: MIGEC was used to demultiplex reads and collapse the reads into UMI consensus sequences, and MiXCR was used for V(D)J alignment. Vaccine-responding clonotypes were identified with edgeR using replicate PBMC samples, with FDR below 0.01 and a log2 fold change above 5 up to day 15 being required. Bulk clonotypes were assigned CD4 or CD8 identity according to which sequenced CD4 or CD8 repertoire held them at higher abundance. In-frame beta chains were kept once TCRdb had trimmed the public reads at Q25 with fastp and called clones with MiXCR. Rows matching on CDR3 protein sequence are summarized as one entry with the most common DNA and genes. TCRdb assigned the V and J calls; the authors' analysis was not used. Within this sample are hundreds of thousands of distinct CDR3 sequences, with more than 5.5% of them counted one time only. Approximately 16% of the sample goes to the ten largest clones.

About this clonotype itself: Its recognized antigen is unknown. Base qualities are not at hand, and no much larger clone is one base apart.

Between the V and J ends, shortened by 6 bases and 4 bases respectively, the junction contains 21 bases. The CDR3 has 15 amino acids, counting the end cysteine and phenylalanine. Only the CDR3 DNA stays, 45 bases, in frame from base 1. CDR1 and CDR2 were assigned from the germline V gene as SQVTM and ANQGSEA. The chain joins TRBV29-1 to TRBJ2-5; TRBD1 is a weak D gene call, 6 bases matching. The TCR originated in a man younger than 45 who received the YFV17D yellow fever vaccine. The specimen comprised PBMCs, sampled 5 days after the yellow fever booster vaccination. The CDR3 sequence is CSVGTRLRMGETQYF. DNA sequence: TGCAGCGTGGGGACAAGACTGAGGATGGGAGAGACCCAGTACTTC.